Below, 13 T cell receptor beta chains from the same sample are listed, as sequenced in a study of early T cells in non-severe SARS-CoV-2 infection. Using its own MiXCR run on the 5' RACE reads, TCRdb lists one record per CDR3 protein. The sample consists of tens of thousands of distinct CDR3 sequences, around 10% of them appearing once. The sequencing here drew on whole blood, taken at baseline. These receptors came from an adult who was a healthcare worker with PCR-confirmed SARS-CoV-2 infection or an uninfected control (not recorded which).

This clonotype was observed a few times. This chain connects TRBV20-1 to TRBJ2-7, with D possibly matching TRBD1 (5 bases). The CDR3 has 15 amino acids. Between the trimmed V and J ends, which lost 0 bases and 2 bases, there was a span of 14 bases. Germline CDR1 DFQATT, CDR2 SNEGSKA (reference sequence). This CDR3 is CSARDPTQGTYEQYF. DNA of the CDR3: TGCAGTGCTAGAGACCCAACTCAGGGCACCTACGAGCAGTACTTC.

This clonotype was seen a handful of times. The rearrangement links TRBV29-1 to TRBJ2-3; D is unclear. The CDR3 sequence is 13 residues long. Germline loops: CDR1 SQVTM, CDR2 ANQGSEA. V shed 2 bases and J shed 10 bases, with 16 bases lying between them. Written as DNA, the CDR3 is TGCAGCGTTGAAACCCCTCCTCTGTTCGCGCAGTATTTT. Protein: CSVETPPLFAQYF.

In its sample, this clonotype was seen a few times. The chain uses TRBV29-1 and TRBJ1-1, with D unresolved. Trimming cost V 4 bases and J 0 bases, with 6 bases left between them. The CDR3 sequence is 12 residues long. From germline, CDR1 is SQVTM and CDR2 ANQGSEA. DNA for the CDR3: TGCAGCGTTGGGCGTCTGAACACTGAAGCTTTCTTT. It encodes CSVGRLNTEAFF.

V and J are TRBV20-1 and TRBJ2-3; maybe TRBD1 (6 bases). Per germline, CDR1 DFQATT and CDR2 SNEGSKA (reference sequence). This CDR3 is 15 amino acids long. V was clipped by 0 bases and J by 6 bases, with 16 bases between them. The CDR3 sequence: CSARDPGHPLDTQYF. The CDR3 DNA is TGCAGTGCTAGAGATCCGGGACACCCTCTTGATACGCAGTATTTT.

This rearrangement joins TRBV7-9 to TRBJ1-1, with D hard to call. V shed 0 bases and J shed 1 base, with 9 bases lying between them. There are 15 residues in the CDR3. CDR1 is SEHNR, CDR2 FQNEAQ, per germline (reference sequence). DNA for the CDR3: TGTGCCAGCAGCTTAGCGCGGGCGGGGAACACTGAAGCTTTCTTT. It specifies CASSLARAGNTEAFF.

In its sample, this clonotype was seen many times. V is TRBV13 and J is TRBJ2-2, with TRBD2 matching over 12 bases. The CDR3 spans 14 residues. Trimming cost V 4 bases and J 7 bases; bases outside gene matches: 1. From germline, CDR1 is PRHDT and CDR2 FYEKMQ (reference sequence). The CDR3 nucleotides are TGTGCCAGCAGCTCGGGACTAGCGGGCGGGGAGCTGTTTTTT. It encodes CASSSGLAGGELFF.

The chain has TRBV3-2 and TRBJ2-3. TRBV3-2 is deemed a pseudogene. This CDR3 spans 15 amino acids. The CDR3 coding sequence is TGTGCCAGCAGCCAATTCACAGATAGCACAGATACGCAGTATTTT. This translates into CASSQFTDSTDTQYF.

This clonotype showed up many times. J is TRBJ1-2 and V is TRBV6-5, with D hard to call. CDR1 is MNHEY, CDR2 SVGAGI, per germline. This CDR3 comprises 14 residues. With 7 bases removed from V and 1 base from J, the gap between germline ends came to 13 bases. Here the CDR3 DNA reads TGTGCCAGCACCCCCGACCTATTTAACTATGGCTACACCTTC. It yields the protein CASTPDLFNYGYTF.

In its sample, this clonotype was seen many times. This chain connects TRBV11-2 to TRBJ2-7; 8 bases agree with TRBD1. CDR1 and CDR2 from the germline V gene are SGHAT and FQNNGV. After removal of 0 bases from V and 2 bases from J, the junction contained 3 bases not matched to a gene. The CDR3 has 15 residues. In DNA, the CDR3 is TGTGCCAGCAGCTTAGAACAGGGGGGAACCTACGAGCAGTACTTC. Translating it yields CASSLEQGGTYEQYF. The entire variable domain, with the rest obtained from reference TRBV11-2 and TRBJ2-7, is as follows: EAGVAQSPRYKIIEKRQSVAFWCNPISGHATLYWYQQILGQGPKLLIQFQNNGVVDDSQLPKDRFSAERLKGVDSTLKIQPAKLEDSAVYLCASSLEQGGTYEQYFGPGTRLTVT.

The J gene is TRBJ2-3, the V gene TRBV13, with TRBD2 matching over 8 bases. Germline assignment: CDR1 PRHDT and CDR2 FYEKMQ (reference sequence). Trimming at V came to 8 bases and at J to 3 bases, leaving 7 bases not matched to a gene. The CDR3 is 14 residues long. The CDR3 nucleotides read TGTGCCAGCGGCGGCGGGGGGAGAACAGATACGCAGTATTTT. Protein: CASGGGGRTDTQYF.

This clonotype was counted at least ten times. The CDR3 sequence: CASSKMESAGTGLYF. For the CDR3, the DNA is TGTGCCAGCAGCAAGATGGAGAGTGCGGGGACAGGTCTGTATTTT. The chain has TRBV7-2 and TRBJ2-3, with 8 bases aligning to TRBD1. V was pared by 5 bases and J by 14 bases, with 18 bases of the junction left unmatched. From germline, CDR1 is SGHTA and CDR2 FQGNSA. The CDR3 is made up of 15 amino acids.

The CDR3 loop reads CSVFGSTDTQYF. The DNA of the CDR3 is TGCAGCGTTTTCGGGAGCACAGATACGCAGTATTTT. The chain links TRBV29-1 to TRBJ2-3; D unresolved. The CDR3 covers 12 residues. With 5 bases removed from V and 0 bases from J, the gap between germline ends came to 6 bases. Germline assignment: CDR1 SQVTM and CDR2 ANQGSEA.

This clonotype was detected only a few times. The chain employs TRBV30 and TRBJ2-5; TRBD1 aligns across 9 bases. The junction had 8 bases not matched to a gene; V was cut back by 4 bases and J by 5 bases. The CDR3 sequence is 14 residues long. Per the germline V gene, CDR1 is GTSNPN and CDR2 is SVGIG (reference sequence). DNA for the CDR3: TGTGCCTGGACCGGGACAGGGATTAGTGAGACCCAGTACTTC. Protein: CAWTGTGISETQYF.